The source of this TCR beta chain is a study of beta chain features in type 1 diabetes. The isolated RNA, all of it, was reverse transcribed, so expressed TCRB transcripts were what got sequenced. TCRdb's copy holds only in-frame clones and misses some; the assay was immunoSEQ multiplex PCR. The sample gives 130,000 or so clones, around a tenth of which show up once; 0.55% to 0.85% is in the top ten. This clone was counted between two and nine times. At one end the junction does not follow the germline gene, possibly because of a read error. Germline lookup yields CDR1 SEHNR and CDR2 FQNEAQ (reference sequence). CDR3 length: 14 amino acids.

The sequence derives from a man aged 18 to 35 in good health. J is TRBJ2-3 and V is TRBV7-9; TRBD2 agrees at 7 bases. Source material: central memory CD4+ T cells from blood. CDR3: CASSLAEITDTQYF. The CDR3 DNA reads TGTGCCAGCAGCCTAGCGGAGATCACAGATACGCAGTATTTT.